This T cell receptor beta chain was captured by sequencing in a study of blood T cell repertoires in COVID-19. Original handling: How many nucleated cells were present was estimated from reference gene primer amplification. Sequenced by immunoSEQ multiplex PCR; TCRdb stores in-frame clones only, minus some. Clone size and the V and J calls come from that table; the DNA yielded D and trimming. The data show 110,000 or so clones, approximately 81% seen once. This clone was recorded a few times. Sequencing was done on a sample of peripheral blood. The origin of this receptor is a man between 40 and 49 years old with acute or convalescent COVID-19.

CDR3 nucleotide sequence: TGTGCCAGCAGCTTAGCGGGTTGGGTTTCGGGAATGAACACTGAAGCTTTCTTT. Translated, it gives CASSLAGWVSGMNTEAFF. The rearrangement links TRBV7-8 to TRBJ1-1; D is ambiguous. In germline, CDR1 is SGHVS, CDR2 FQNEAQ. The CDR3 sequence is 18 residues long. V lost 0 bases to trimming and J lost 0 bases, with 17 bases between them.